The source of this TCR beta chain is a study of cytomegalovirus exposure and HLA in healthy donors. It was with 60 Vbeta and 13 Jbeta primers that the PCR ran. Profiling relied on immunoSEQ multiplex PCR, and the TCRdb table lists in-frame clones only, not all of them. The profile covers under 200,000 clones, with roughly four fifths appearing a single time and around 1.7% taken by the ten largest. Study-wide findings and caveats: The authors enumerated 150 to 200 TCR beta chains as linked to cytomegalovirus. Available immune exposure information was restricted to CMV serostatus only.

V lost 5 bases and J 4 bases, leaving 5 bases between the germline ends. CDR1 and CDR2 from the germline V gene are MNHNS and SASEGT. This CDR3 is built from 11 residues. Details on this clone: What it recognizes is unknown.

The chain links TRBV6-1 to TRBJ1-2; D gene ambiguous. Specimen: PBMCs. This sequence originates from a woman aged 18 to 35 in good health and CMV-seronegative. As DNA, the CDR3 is TGTGCCAGCAGTCCCCGCTATGGCTACACCTTC. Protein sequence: CASSPRYGYTF.